The 17 T cell receptor delta chains reported below all come from one sample, sequenced in a study of Vδ1+ human thymocytes. Study-level points and caveats: In the thymus, TRG and TRD repertoires looked highly polyclonal with Gaussian CDR3 lengths.

RNA was extracted from the cells and then reverse transcribed. Pooled V-gene forward primers with one constant-region reverse primer generated the CDR3 amplicons by multiplex PCR. TCRdb reran clone calling via CATT on the multiplex PCR reads. The sample yields approximately 58,000 delta-chain clones, approximately 16% seen once. No cognate antigen is known for these TCRs. The sequenced sample consisted of Vdelta1+ gamma-delta thymocytes from the thymus. This sample's subset: FACS-sorted CD3+ TCRalphabeta- TCRVdelta1+ TCRVdelta2- thymocytes. These receptors were obtained from a girl less than two years old who had congenital heart surgery.

This clone was recorded a few times. The chain joins TRDV1 to TRDJ1; 10 bases fit TRDD3. Germline V gives CDR1 TSWWSYY, CDR2 QGS. The V and J ends lost 1 base and 7 bases, in that order; junction bases with no gene match: 33. The CDR3 extends over 24 amino acids. In DNA, the CDR3 is TGTGCTCTTGGGGAACGTTTGCGTGCGCCTTCTAATACTGGGGGATCCTTCGGGGGCCGTAAACTCATCTTT. This encodes CALGERLRAPSNTGGSFGGRKLIF.

This clone was detected only a few times. Compared with germline, one end of the junction differs, possibly owing to a read error. The J gene is TRDJ1, the V gene TRDV1, with 9 bases fitting TRDD3. In germline, CDR1 is TSWWSYY, CDR2 QGS. This CDR3 is built from 17 residues. The CDR3: CALGELLYWGKIDKLTF. CDR3 in DNA: TGTGCTCTTGGGGAACTCCTTTACTGGGGGAAAATTGATAAACTCACCTTT.

This clone appeared once. The chain couples TRDV1 to TRDJ1; 7 bases align to TRDD3. Per germline, CDR1 TSWWSYY and CDR2 QGS. Unmatched junction bases numbered 27, after V lost 1 base and J lost 7 bases. This CDR3 contains 21 residues. CDR3 protein: CALGEPRGLKLLGPLIRKLIF. The CDR3 coding sequence is TGTGCTCTTGGGGAACCTCGCGGTTTGAAATTACTGGGGCCTCTTATCCGTAAACTCATCTTT.

The sample holds a few counts of this clone. The J gene is TRDJ1, the V gene TRDV1; 7 bases match TRDD3. The CDR3 length is 19 residues. The V segment lost 0 bases and the J segment 0 bases; nucleotides outside the gene matches: 13. Germline V gives CDR1 TSWWSYY, CDR2 QGS. The CDR3, as DNA: TGTGCTCTTGGGGAACTTAGGGATACCCTATGTATATACACCGATAAACTCATCTTT. It is translated as CALGELRDTLCIYTDKLIF.

This chain connects TRDV2 to TRDJ1; TRDD3 aligns across 13 bases. This CDR3 comprises 22 residues. The ends lost 0 bases at V and 3 bases at J; junction bases unmatched: 21. Germline V gene sequence: CDR1 GEAIGNYY, CDR2 EKD. The CDR3 loop is CACDTDKPVLGDTRLYSDKLIF. DNA of the CDR3: TGTGCCTGTGACACCGACAAGCCCGTACTGGGGGATACGCGACTTTACTCCGATAAACTCATCTTT.

The chain joins TRDV1 to TRDJ1; unclear D gene. CDR1 and CDR2 from the germline V gene are TSWWSYY and QGS. The CDR3 contains 14 residues. V was cut by 2 bases and J by 1 base, with 8 bases left in between. The CDR3 coding sequence is TGTGCTCTTGGGGAAAAAGCTTTCACCGATAAACTCATCTTT. Its protein product is CALGEKAFTDKLIF.

The chain links TRDV1 to TRDJ1; 11 bases align to TRDD3. The CDR3 is made up of 18 amino acids. V lost 11 bases and J lost 3; bases outside the gene matches: 20. The germline V gene has CDR1 TSWWSYY and CDR2 QGS. CDR3 region: CALATASYWGILADKLIF. DNA for the CDR3: TGTGCTTTGGCTACAGCCAGTTACTGGGGGATATTAGCCGATAAACTCATCTTT.

The chain combines TRDV1 with TRDJ1, with 7 bases identical to TRDD2. This CDR3 spans 18 amino acids. Germline V gives CDR1 TSWWSYY, CDR2 QGS. Unmatched junction bases numbered 16, after V lost 4 bases and J lost 2 bases. Here the CDR3 DNA reads TGTGCTCTTGGGGGACCCCCTTCCTTCCAGACTGTAACCGATAAACTCATCTTT. Its translation is CALGGPPSFQTVTDKLIF.

This clone has a handful of counts. The chain recombines TRDV2 with TRDJ1; 8 bases line up with TRDD3. CDR1 is GEAIGNYY, CDR2 EKD, per germline. V shed 3 bases, J shed 6 bases, and the junction held 17 bases outside the gene matches. This CDR3 region has 17 residues. CDR3 region: CACDQDTGGPTPHKLIF. DNA of the CDR3: TGTGCCTGTGACCAAGATACTGGGGGTCCTACCCCTCATAAACTCATCTTT.

The rearrangement joins TRDV1 to TRDJ1; TRDD3 aligns across 8 bases. The germline gives CDR1 TSWWSYY, CDR2 QGS. The CDR3 length is 17 residues. V lost 5 bases, J lost 4 bases, and 15 bases stayed unmatched. The CDR3 coding sequence is TGTGCTCTTGGGTCCCCCGAGCACAAAGGGATACGCGATAAACTCATCTTT. This encodes CALGSPEHKGIRDKLIF.

The chain carries TRDV2 and TRDJ1, with 12 bases that match TRDD3. CDR1 is GEAIGNYY and CDR2 is EKD in the germline V gene. There are 17 residues in the CDR3. With 0 bases clipped from V and 7 bases from J, the junction kept 11 bases outside the gene matches. The CDR3 DNA sequence: TGTGCCTGTGACACCCGACGCCTGGGGGATACGCCGAGTAAACTCATCTTT. This translates into CACDTRRLGDTPSKLIF.

This clone turned up a few times. The rearrangement joins TRDV1 to TRDJ1; 9 bases map to TRDD3. V was clipped by 0 bases and J by 1 base; unmatched bases: 15. Germline CDR1 and CDR2: TSWWSYY and QGS. The CDR3 has 20 residues. Here the CDR3 reads CALGELSYFAGGFATDKLIF. CDR3 nucleotide sequence: TGTGCTCTTGGGGAACTTTCCTACTTTGCTGGGGGATTCGCCACCGATAAACTCATCTTT.

This clone was counted between two and nine times. The gene calls are TRDV1 and TRDJ1, with TRDD2 identical over 8 bases. The CDR3 is made up of 23 amino acids. J was trimmed by 0 bases and V by 0 bases; bases with no gene match: 24. Germline-derived CDR1 and CDR2 are TSWWSYY and QGS. The CDR3 reads CALGELGLPTTPEVSGHTDKLIF. The CDR3, as DNA: TGTGCTCTTGGGGAACTAGGGCTTCCTACGACCCCTGAGGTCTCCGGCCACACCGATAAACTCATCTTT.

This chain links TRDV1 with TRDJ1; 7 bases are shared with TRDD3. CDR1 is TSWWSYY, CDR2 QGS, per germline. This CDR3 region has 17 residues. Trimming removed 8 bases from V and 0 bases from J; junction bases left unmatched: 15. CDR3 amino acids: CALSLYFLGVDTDKLIF. Written as DNA, the CDR3 is TGTGCTCTTTCCCTGTACTTTCTGGGGGTCGACACCGATAAACTCATCTTT.

This clone was counted between two and nine times. This chain joins TRDV1 and TRDJ1; 9 bases fit TRDD3. Germline V CDR1 and CDR2: TSWWSYY, QGS. The CDR3 is made up of 18 amino acids. V lost 2 bases and J lost 3; bases outside the gene matches: 13. CDR3 DNA sequence: TGTGCTCTTGGGGAAACTCCCCGAGTAACTGGGGGAGCCGATAAACTCATCTTT. It yields the protein CALGETPRVTGGADKLIF.

For this clone: At one boundary the junction diverges from the germline segment, which might be a read error. The chain links TRDV1 to TRDJ1, with TRDD2 as a possible D gene (9 bases). The CDR3 has 18 residues. CDR1 is TSWWSYY, CDR2 QGS, per germline. CDR3 in DNA: TGTGCTCTTGGCCCTTCCTACTTTATTGGGGGATTGGGGAATAAACCCATCTTT. It codes for CALGPSYFIGGLGNKPIF.

J is TRDJ1 and V is TRDV1, with 13 bases lining up with TRDD3. The CDR3 runs to 21 residues. Germline CDR1 reads TSWWSYY; CDR2 reads QGS. V lost 2 bases to trimming and J lost 7 bases; unmatched junction nucleotides: 22. DNA of the CDR3: TGTGCTCTTGGGGAAAGATTGGGTCCTACGCCTATGTACTGGGGGATACGTAAACTCATCTTT. It codes for CALGERLGPTPMYWGIRKLIF.